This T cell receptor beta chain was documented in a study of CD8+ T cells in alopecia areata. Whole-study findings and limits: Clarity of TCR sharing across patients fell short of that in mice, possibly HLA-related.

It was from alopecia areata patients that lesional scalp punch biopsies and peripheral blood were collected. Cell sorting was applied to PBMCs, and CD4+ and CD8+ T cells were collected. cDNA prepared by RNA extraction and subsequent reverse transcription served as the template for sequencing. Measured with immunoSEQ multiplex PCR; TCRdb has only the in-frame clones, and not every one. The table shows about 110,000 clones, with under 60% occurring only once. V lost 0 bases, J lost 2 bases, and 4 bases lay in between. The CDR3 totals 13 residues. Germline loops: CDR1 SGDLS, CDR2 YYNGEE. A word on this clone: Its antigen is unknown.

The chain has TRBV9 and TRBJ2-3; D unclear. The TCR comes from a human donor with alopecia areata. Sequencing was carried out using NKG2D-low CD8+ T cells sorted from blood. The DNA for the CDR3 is TGTGCCAGCAGCGTAGGATACACAGATACGCAGTATTTT. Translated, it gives CASSVGYTDTQYF.